This TCR beta chain comes out of a study of OX40 agonist ivuxolimab in advanced cancers. General study results and limits: Among expanded peripheral T cells, antigen specificity went undetermined.

TCRdb's table, derived via immunoSEQ multiplex PCR, lists solely in-frame clones and lacks some. The table includes approximately 79,000 clones, around 87% detected once. As to this clone: No antigen is known for it.

Germline CDR1 is LNHDA and CDR2 is SQIVND (reference sequence). The CDR3 loop spans 13 amino acids. V was pared by 0 bases and J by 7 bases, with 9 bases between. The receptor was isolated from an adult with an advanced solid tumor such as melanoma, head and neck, liver or kidney cancer. The chain combines TRBV19 with TRBJ1-2; tentative D call: TRBD1 (5 bases). The sample in question was CD4+ or CD8+ T cells sorted from blood, obtained in a trial of the OX40 agonist ivuxolimab. The CDR3, as DNA: TGTGCCAGTAGTATAGACAGGGAAAGTGGCTACACCTTC. Its translation: CASSIDRESGYTF. Based on the CDR3 plus reference TRBV19 and TRBJ1-2, the full variable domain is DGGITQSPKYLFRKEGQNVTLSCEQNLNHDAMYWYRQDPGQGLRLIYYSQIVNDFQKGDIAEGYSVSREKKESFPLTVTSAQKNPTAFYLCASSIDRESGYTFGSGTRLTVV.